Below, one T cell receptor (beta chain) is given with its context. The target antigen is unknown. This entry belongs to a study of cytomegalovirus exposure and HLA in healthy donors. Study background: About 85 million unique TCR sequences came from HLA-typed donors in an early release. General observations from the study: Across donors, sequencing depth was assumed by presence/absence analyses to be roughly uniform. Previously analyzed data showed that most TCR beta V segments were productive at a frequency of about 87% or about 30%.

Regarding donors, all were healthy bone marrow donors. In the PCR, 60 Vbeta and 13 Jbeta primers were used. Sequenced by immunoSEQ multiplex PCR; TCRdb stores in-frame clones only, minus some. Here the sample table reports roughly 110,000 clones. V was cut by 4 bases and J by 0 bases, with 8 bases left in between. The CDR3 runs to 14 residues. Germline loops: CDR1 LGHNA, CDR2 YSLEER. The rearrangement uses TRBV4-3 and TRBJ2-3; D remains unclear. Sequencing was done on a sample of PBMCs. This receptor was identified in a man aged 30-40 years in good health and CMV-seronegative. Written as DNA, the CDR3 is TGCGCCAGCAGCCGACACACTAGCACAGATACGCAGTATTTT. It encodes CASSRHTSTDTQYF.